This TCR beta chain is drawn from a study of blood T cell repertoires in COVID-19. Across the whole study: PBMCs, B-cell-depleted T cells, or T cells provided the cDNA or gDNA that made up the material.

Cohort allocation depended upon clinical history that participants reported. Clones were sequenced by immunoSEQ multiplex PCR, and TCRdb holds only the in-frame ones, with some missing. The profile shows approximately 230,000 clones, 70% to 85% of them singletons. Germline CDR1 and CDR2: KGHSH and LQKENI. V gave up 1 base and J gave up 3 bases, with 9 bases separating them. CDR3 length equals 14 residues. The sequence derives from a man aged 35-49 years who had recovered from COVID-19. Sequenced material: PBMCs or T cells enriched from blood (not recorded which). V is TRBV18 and J is TRBJ1-1; D may be TRBD1 (5 bases). The CDR3 is CASSPQGIHTEAFF. Here the CDR3 DNA reads TGTGCCAGCTCACCACAGGGGATACACACTGAAGCTTTCTTT.